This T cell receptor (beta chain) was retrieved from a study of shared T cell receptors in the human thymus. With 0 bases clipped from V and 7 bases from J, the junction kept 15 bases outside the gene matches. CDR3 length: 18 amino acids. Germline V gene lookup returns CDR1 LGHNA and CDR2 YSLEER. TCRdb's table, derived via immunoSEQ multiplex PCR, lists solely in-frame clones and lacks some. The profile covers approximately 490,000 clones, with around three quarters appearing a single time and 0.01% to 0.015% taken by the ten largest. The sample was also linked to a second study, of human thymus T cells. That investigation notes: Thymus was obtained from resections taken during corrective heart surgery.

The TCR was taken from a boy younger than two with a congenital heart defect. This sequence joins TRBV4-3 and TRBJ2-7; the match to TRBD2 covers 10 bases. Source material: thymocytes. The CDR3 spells CASSQERDWELAGREQYF. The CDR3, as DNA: TGCGCCAGCAGCCAAGAAAGAGATTGGGAACTAGCGGGAAGGGAGCAGTACTTC.